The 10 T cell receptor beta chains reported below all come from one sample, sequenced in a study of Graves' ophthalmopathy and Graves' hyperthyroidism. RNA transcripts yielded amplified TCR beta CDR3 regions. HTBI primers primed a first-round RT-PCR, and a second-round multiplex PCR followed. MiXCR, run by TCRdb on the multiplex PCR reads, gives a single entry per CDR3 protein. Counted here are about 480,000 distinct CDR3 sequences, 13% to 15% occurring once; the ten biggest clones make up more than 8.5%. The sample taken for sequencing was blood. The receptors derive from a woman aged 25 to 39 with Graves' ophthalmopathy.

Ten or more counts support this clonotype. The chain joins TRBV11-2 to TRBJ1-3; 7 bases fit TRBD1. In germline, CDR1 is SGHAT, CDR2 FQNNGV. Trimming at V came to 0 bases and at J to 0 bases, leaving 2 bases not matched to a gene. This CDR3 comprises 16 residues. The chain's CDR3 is CASSLEGQLSGNTIYF. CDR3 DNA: TGTGCCAGCAGCTTAGAGGGACAGCTCTCTGGAAACACCATATATTTT. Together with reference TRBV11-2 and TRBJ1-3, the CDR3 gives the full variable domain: EAGVAQSPRYKIIEKRQSVAFWCNPISGHATLYWYQQILGQGPKLLIQFQNNGVVDDSQLPKDRFSAERLKGVDSTLKIQPAKLEDSAVYLCASSLEGQLSGNTIYFGEGSWLTVV.

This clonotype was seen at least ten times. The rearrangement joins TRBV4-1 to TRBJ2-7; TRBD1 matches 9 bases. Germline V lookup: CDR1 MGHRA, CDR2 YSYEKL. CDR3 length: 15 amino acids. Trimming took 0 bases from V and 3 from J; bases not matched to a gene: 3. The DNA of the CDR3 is TGCGCCAGCAGCCAAGACTGGACAGGGGACTACGAGCAGTACTTC. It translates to CASSQDWTGDYEQYF.

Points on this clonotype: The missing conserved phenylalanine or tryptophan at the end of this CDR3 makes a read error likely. The CDR3 protein is CASSGQMNTEAFV. In nucleotides, the CDR3 is TGTGCCAGCAGTGGGCAGATGAACACTGAAGCTTTCGTT. This sequence joins TRBV6-1 and TRBJ1-1; D remains ambiguous. The germline V gene encodes CDR1 MNHNS and CDR2 SASEGT. Trimming took 4 bases from V and 0 from J, leaving 6 bases between them. This CDR3 region has 13 residues.

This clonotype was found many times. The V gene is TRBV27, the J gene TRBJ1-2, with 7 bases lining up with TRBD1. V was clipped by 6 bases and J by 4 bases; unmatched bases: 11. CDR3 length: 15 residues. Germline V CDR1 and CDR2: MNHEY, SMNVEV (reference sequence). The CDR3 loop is CASSLGRQGGYGYTF. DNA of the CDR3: TGTGCCAGCAGCCTAGGGCGACAGGGAGGCTATGGCTACACCTTC.

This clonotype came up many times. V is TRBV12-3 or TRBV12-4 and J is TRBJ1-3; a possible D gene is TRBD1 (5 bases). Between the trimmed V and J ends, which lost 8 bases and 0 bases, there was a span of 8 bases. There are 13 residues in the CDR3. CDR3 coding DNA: TGTGCCAGCCCGACAGACTCTGGAAACACCATATATTTT. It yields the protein CASPTDSGNTIYF.

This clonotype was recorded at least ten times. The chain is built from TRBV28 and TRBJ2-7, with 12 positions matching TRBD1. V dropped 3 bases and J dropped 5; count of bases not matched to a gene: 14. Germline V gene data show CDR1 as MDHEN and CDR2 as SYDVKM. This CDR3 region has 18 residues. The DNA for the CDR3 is TGTGCCAGCAGTTTTAGTTTCGGGACAGGGGGCAATGCGGACGAGCAGTACTTC. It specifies CASSFSFGTGGNADEQYF.

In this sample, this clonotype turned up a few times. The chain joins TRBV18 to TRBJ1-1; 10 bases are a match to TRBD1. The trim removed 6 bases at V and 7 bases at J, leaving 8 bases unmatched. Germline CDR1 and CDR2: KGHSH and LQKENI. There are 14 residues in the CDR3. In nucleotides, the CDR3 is TGTGCCAGCTCCCCGGAGACAGGGGGCAGTGAAGCTTTCTTT. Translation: CASSPETGGSEAFF.

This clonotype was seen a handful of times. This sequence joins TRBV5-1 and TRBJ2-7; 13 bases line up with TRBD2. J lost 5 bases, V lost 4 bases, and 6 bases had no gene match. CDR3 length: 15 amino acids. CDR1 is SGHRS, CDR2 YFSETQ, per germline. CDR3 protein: CASSGATSGGNEQYF. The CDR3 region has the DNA TGCGCCAGCAGCGGGGCGACTAGCGGGGGGAACGAGCAGTACTTC.

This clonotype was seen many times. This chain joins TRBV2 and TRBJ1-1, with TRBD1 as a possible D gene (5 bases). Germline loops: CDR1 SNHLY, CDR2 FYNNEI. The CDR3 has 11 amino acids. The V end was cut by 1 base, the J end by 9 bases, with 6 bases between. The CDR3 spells CASSEGTQAFF. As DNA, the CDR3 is TGTGCCAGCAGTGAAGGGACACAAGCTTTCTTT.

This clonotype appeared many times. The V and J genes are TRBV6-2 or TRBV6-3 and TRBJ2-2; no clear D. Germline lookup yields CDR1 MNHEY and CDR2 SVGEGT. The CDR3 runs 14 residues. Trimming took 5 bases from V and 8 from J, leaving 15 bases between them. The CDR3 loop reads CASSPTRTSGELFF. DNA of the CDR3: TGTGCCAGCAGTCCCACCCGGACGTCTGGGGAGCTGTTTTTT.